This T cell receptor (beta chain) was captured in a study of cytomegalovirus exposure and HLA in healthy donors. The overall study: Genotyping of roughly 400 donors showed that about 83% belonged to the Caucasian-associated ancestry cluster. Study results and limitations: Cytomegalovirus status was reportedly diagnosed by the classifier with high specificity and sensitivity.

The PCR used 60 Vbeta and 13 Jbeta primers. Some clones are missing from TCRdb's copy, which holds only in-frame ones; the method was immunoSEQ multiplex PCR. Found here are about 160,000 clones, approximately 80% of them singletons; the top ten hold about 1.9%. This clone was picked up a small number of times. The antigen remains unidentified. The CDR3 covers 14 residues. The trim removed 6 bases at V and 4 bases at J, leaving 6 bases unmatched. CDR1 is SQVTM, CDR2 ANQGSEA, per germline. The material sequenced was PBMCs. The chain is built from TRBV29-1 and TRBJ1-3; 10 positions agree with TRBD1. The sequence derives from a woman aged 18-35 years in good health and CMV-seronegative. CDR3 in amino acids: CSVGDRGKGNTIYF. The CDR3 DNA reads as TGCAGCGTAGGGGACAGGGGTAAAGGAAACACCATATATTTT.